These 10 T cell receptor beta chains came from one sample sequenced in a study of cytomegalovirus exposure and HLA in healthy donors. This PCR relied on a set of 60 Vbeta primers and 13 Jbeta primers. Profiling relied on immunoSEQ multiplex PCR, and the TCRdb table lists in-frame clones only, not all of them. The sample records some 160,000 clones, roughly 88% being singletons. The source material was PBMCs. Receptors were obtained from a woman younger than 30 in good health and CMV-seronegative.

V is TRBV4-1 and J is TRBJ1-2, with 7 nucleotides matching TRBD1. Germline CDR1 and CDR2: MGHRA and YSYEKL. J was trimmed by 5 bases and V by 4 bases; bases with no gene match: 10. CDR3 size: 15 residues. The CDR3 is CASSRTGAKSYGYTF. The CDR3 nucleotides read TGCGCCAGCAGCCGAACAGGGGCCAAGTCTTATGGCTACACCTTC.

The V and J genes are TRBV10-2 and TRBJ2-1; 7 nucleotides align to TRBD1. CDR1 and CDR2 (germline): WSHSY, SAAADI. The V segment lost 2 bases and the J segment 8 bases; nucleotides outside the gene matches: 3. This CDR3 region has 13 residues. The CDR3 coding sequence is TGCGCCAGCAGTGAGGGGACAGCCTATGAGCAGTTCTTC. This gives the protein CASSEGTAYEQFF.

The rearrangement uses TRBV21-1 and TRBJ1-2; the table's D call, TRBD1, was not checked against the DNA. TRBV21-1 is tagged as a pseudogene. The CDR3 is 16 residues long. This CDR3 is CASSRRRDRGFYGYTF. The CDR3, as DNA: TGTGCCAGCAGCCGACGCCGGGACAGGGGATTCTATGGCTACACCTTC.

This sequence joins TRBV27 and TRBJ2-2, with 9 positions matching TRBD2. This CDR3 has 15 amino acids. Germline V lookup: CDR1 MNHEY, CDR2 SMNVEV (reference sequence). V gave up 2 bases and J gave up 5 bases; unmatched junction bases: 3. The CDR3 nucleotides read TGTGCCAGCAGTTTAAGCGGGGGGCCAACCGGGGAGCTGTTTTTT. This encodes CASSLSGGPTGELFF.

In this sample, this clone turned up a few times. This rearrangement joins TRBV9 to TRBJ2-2; D might be TRBD1 (5 bases). There are 15 residues in the CDR3. The V end lost 0 bases, the J end lost 4 bases, and 10 bases lay between the germline ends. Germline CDR1 SGDLS, CDR2 YYNGEE. DNA of the CDR3: TGTGCCAGCAGCGTAGCAGGGAAATCCACCGGGGAGCTGTTTTTT. This translates into CASSVAGKSTGELFF.

The chain employs TRBV5-1 and TRBJ1-2; no clear D gene. V shed 4 bases and J shed 5 bases, with 9 bases lying between them. The CDR3 totals 12 residues. Germline CDR1 SGHRS, CDR2 YFSETQ. In DNA, the CDR3 is TGCGCCAGCAGCCAAAACCAGTATGGCTACACCTTC. Translation gives CASSQNQYGYTF.

The rearrangement links TRBV21-1 to TRBJ1-3. TRBV21-1 is classified as a pseudogene. This CDR3 has 17 amino acids. DNA for the CDR3: TGTGCCAGCAGCAAAAATCGGACTGATCTCTCTGGAAACACCATATATTTT. Residues: CASSKNRTDLSGNTIYF.

This chain joins TRBV10-2 and TRBJ1-5; no clear D gene. From germline, CDR1 is WSHSY and CDR2 SAAADI. Trimming took 8 bases from V and 0 from J, leaving 14 bases between them. The CDR3 loop spans 15 amino acids. CDR3 sequence: CASCTGIYSNQPQHF. For the CDR3, the DNA is TGCGCCAGCTGCACGGGGATATATAGCAATCAGCCCCAGCATTTT.

The chain couples TRBV28 to TRBJ1-2, with TRBD1 as a possible D gene (5 bases). The V and J ends lost 3 bases and 8 bases respectively, with 10 bases between them. From germline, CDR1 is MDHEN and CDR2 SYDVKM. The CDR3 totals 12 residues. The CDR3 nucleotides read TGTGCCAGCAGTTTCGGTGACAGCGGCTACACCTTC. Its translation: CASSFGDSGYTF.

The V and J genes are TRBV25-1 and TRBJ2-2, with TRBD2 matching 12 bases. Germline V gene data show CDR1 as MGHDK and CDR2 as SYGVNS. The CDR3 sequence is 16 residues long. Trimming at V came to 4 bases and at J to 0 bases, leaving 0 bases not matched to a gene. The chain's CDR3 is CASSGLAGANTGELFF. For the CDR3, the DNA is TGTGCCAGCAGTGGACTAGCGGGGGCGAACACCGGGGAGCTGTTTTTT. The full variable domain, its missing parts supplied by reference TRBV25-1 and TRBJ2-2, is EADIYQTPRYLVIGTGKKITLECSQTMGHDKMYWYQQDPGMELHLIHYSYGVNSTEKGDLSSESTVSRIRTEHFPLTLESARPSHTSQYLCASSGLAGANTGELFFGEGSRLTVL.